The sequence of this T cell receptor beta chain was determined in a study of shared clonotypes between healthy human individuals. Study summary: The cohort had a couple of women and three men, ages 18 to 49. General study results and limits: Limitation of the genetic and exposure-history diversity represented came from the few donors. All-four-donor shared clonotypes had higher generation probabilities than non-shared clonotypes did.

A note on this clone: Its antigen is undetermined.

Data came from immunoSEQ multiplex PCR; TCRdb stores just in-frame clones and leaves some out. The table lists about 2.5 million clones, under 95% of them singletons, with more than 0.35% in the top ten. Both subsets, CD45RA+ naive and CD45RA-negative memory, were split from the CD4+ cells. The CDR3 runs to 15 residues. J gave up 3 bases and V 0 bases, and 6 bases lay outside the gene matches. Looked up from germline, CDR1 is SGHRS and CDR2 is YFSETQ. The TCR originated in a man aged 18 to 30 in good health. Some clones in this sample may be carry-over from other donors' samples. The sample was naive CD4+ T cells from PBMCs. The subset was: CD45RA+ positively selected. This chain joins TRBV5-1 and TRBJ2-7, with 7 nucleotides matching TRBD2. This chain's CDR3 is CASSLGAGVGYEQYF. The DNA for the CDR3 is TGCGCCAGCAGCTTGGGGGCGGGAGTGGGCTACGAGCAGTACTTC.